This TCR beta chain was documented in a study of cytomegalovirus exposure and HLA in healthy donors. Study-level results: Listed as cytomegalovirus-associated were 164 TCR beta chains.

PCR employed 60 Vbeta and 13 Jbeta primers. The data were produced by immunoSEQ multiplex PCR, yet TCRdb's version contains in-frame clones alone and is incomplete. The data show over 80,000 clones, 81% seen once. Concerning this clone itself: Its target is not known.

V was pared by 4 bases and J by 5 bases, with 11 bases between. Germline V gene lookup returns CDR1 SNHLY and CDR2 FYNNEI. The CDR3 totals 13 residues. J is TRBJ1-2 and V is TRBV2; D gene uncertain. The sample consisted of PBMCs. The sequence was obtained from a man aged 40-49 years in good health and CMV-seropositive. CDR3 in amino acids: CASSGGRGYGYTF. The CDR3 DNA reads TGTGCCAGCAGTGGAGGTAGAGGGTATGGCTACACCTTC.